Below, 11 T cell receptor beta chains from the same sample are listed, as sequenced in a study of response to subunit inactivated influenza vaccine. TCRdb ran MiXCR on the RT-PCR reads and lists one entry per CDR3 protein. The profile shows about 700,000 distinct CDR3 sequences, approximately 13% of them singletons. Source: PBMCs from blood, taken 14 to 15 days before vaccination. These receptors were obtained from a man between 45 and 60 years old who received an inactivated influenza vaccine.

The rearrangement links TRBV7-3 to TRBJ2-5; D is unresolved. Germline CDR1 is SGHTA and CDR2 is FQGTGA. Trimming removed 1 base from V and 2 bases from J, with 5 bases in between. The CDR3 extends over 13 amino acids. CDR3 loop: CASSLNEQETQYF. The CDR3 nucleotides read TGTGCCAGCAGCTTAAATGAACAAGAGACCCAGTACTTC.

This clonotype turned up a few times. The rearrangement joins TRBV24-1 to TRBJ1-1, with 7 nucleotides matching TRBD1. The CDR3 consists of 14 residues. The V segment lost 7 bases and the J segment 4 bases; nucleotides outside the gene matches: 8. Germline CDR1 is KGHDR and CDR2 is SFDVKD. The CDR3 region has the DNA TGTGCCACCAGGACAGGGCACGGGGGCACTGAAGCTTTCTTT. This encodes CATRTGHGGTEAFF.

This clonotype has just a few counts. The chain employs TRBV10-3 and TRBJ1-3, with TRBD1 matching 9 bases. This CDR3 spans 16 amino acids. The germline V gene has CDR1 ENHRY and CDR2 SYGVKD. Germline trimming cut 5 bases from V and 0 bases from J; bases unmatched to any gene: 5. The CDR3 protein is CAISTGTGNSGNTIYF. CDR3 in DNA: TGTGCCATCAGTACCGGGACAGGGAACTCTGGAAACACCATATATTTT.

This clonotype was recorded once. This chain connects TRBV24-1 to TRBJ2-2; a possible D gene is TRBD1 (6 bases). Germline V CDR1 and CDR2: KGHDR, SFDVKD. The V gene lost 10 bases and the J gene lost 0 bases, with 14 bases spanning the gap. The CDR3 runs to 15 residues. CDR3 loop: CATRPGVANTGELFF. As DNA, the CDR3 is TGTGCCACTAGGCCAGGGGTCGCGAACACCGGGGAGCTGTTTTTT.

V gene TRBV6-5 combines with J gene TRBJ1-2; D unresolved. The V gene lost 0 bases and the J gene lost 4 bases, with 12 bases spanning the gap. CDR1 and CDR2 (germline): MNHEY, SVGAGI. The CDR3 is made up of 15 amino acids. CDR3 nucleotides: TGTGCCAGCAGTTACTCGATGTGGGGTTCCTATGGCTACACCTTC. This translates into CASSYSMWGSYGYTF.

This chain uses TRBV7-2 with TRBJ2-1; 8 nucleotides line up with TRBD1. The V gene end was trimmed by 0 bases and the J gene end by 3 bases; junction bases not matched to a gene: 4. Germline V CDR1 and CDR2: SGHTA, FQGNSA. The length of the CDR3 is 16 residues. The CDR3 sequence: CASSLAGTGLYNEQFF. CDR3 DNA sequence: TGTGCCAGCAGCTTAGCTGGGACAGGACTCTACAATGAGCAGTTCTTC.

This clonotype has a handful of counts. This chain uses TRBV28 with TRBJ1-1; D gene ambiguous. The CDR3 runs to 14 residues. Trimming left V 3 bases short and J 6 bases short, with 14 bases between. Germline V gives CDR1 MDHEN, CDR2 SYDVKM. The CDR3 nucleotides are TGTGCCAGCAGTTTGGACGGCGGCTGGGCTGAAGCTTTCTTT. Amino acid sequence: CASSLDGGWAEAFF.

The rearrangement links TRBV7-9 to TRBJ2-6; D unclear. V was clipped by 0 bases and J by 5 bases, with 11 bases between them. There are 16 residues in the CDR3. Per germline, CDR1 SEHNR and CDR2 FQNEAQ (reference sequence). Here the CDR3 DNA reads TGTGCCAGCAGCTTAGCGAGGCGGATTCGGGCCAACGTCCTGACTTTC. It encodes CASSLARRIRANVLTF.

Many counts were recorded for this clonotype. The CDR3, as DNA: TGTGCCAGCACCCTACATGTATCGGTTGGCTACACCTTC. It codes for CASTLHVSVGYTF. The rearrangement links TRBV12-3 or TRBV12-4 to TRBJ1-2; no reliable D call. V lost 7 bases to trimming and J lost 7 bases, with 16 bases between them. This CDR3 is built from 13 residues.

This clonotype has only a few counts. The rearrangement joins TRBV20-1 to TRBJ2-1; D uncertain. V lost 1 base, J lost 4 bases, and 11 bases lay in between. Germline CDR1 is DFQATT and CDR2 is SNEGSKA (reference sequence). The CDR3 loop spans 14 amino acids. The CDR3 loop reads CSARALLGYNEQFF. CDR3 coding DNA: TGCAGTGCTAGAGCCCTACTGGGTTACAATGAGCAGTTCTTC.

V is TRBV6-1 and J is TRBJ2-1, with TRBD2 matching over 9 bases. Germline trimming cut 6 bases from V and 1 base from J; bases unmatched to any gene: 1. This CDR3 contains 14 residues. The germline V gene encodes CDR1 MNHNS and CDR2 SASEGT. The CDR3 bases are TGTGCCAGCAGAAGCGGGAGGTCCTACAATGAGCAGTTCTTC. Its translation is CASRSGRSYNEQFF.